A selection of T cell receptor beta chains follows, all from one sample in a study of CD8 T cells in Susac syndrome. TCRdb re-derived calls from the immunoSEQ multiplex PCR reads in MiXCR, one entry per CDR3 protein. The sample holds 200,000 or so distinct CDR3 sequences, 90% to 95% seen once. Sequenced input: CD4+ T cells from PBMCs. The receptors were sampled from a human donor with multiple sclerosis. CDR3s include the opening cysteine and the closing phenylalanine or tryptophan. The D gene is left open where the match is weak. Size is omitted from some rows. Given values are once, few, many or a class for expanded clones.

cdr3_nt cdr3_aa v_call clone_size j_call d_call
TGTGCCATCAGTGACCGGCTAGCAGTAGCCAAAAACATTCAGTACTTC CAISDRLAVAKNIQYF TRBV10-3 - TRBJ2-4 -
TGTGCCAGTCAGAGGGGTATTTCGGAGACCCAGTACTTC CASQRGISETQYF TRBV7-2 once TRBJ2-5 -
TGCAGCGTTGGGGCCTCCGGGCCCACTGAAGCTTTCTTT CSVGASGPTEAFF TRBV29-1 - TRBJ1-1 -
TGCAGTGCTAGTCCCGGACAGGTCAACAATGAGCAGTTCTTC CSASPGQVNNEQFF TRBV20-1 - TRBJ2-1 TRBD1
TGTGCCAGTAGTATTCAGTCTAGCACAGATACGCAGTATTTT CASSIQSSTDTQYF TRBV19 - TRBJ2-3 -
TGCACCAGCAAGCCCGAGGGGAGGAATCAGCCCCAGCATTTT CTSKPEGRNQPQHF TRBV1 - TRBJ1-5 -
TGTGCCAGCAGCCTGGGGGTAGTTCAAGAGACCCAGTACTTC CASSLGVVQETQYF TRBV4-2 once TRBJ2-5 -
TGCGCCAGCAGCTCACAGGGTACCGGGGATGAGCAGTTCTTC CASSSQGTGDEQFF TRBV5-1 - TRBJ2-1 -
TGCAGCGTTGGTCGTTCGGCCACCGGGACACAAGCTTTCTTT CSVGRSATGTQAFF TRBV29-1 - TRBJ1-1 -
TGTGCCAGCAGTTACGCCAGCCTGAACACTGAAGCTTTCTTT CASSYASLNTEAFF TRBV6-6 - TRBJ1-1 -
TGTGCCAGCAGCTTGCGAGGGCAGGGTTTCGCTTTCTTT CASSLRGQGFAFF TRBV5-6 - TRBJ1-1 -
TGTGCCAACCAGGGGAGTTTCACTGAGCAGTTCTTC CANQGSFTEQFF TRBV7-9 - TRBJ2-1 -
TGTGCCAGCAGCACCGGGGGTGCGGACTCACCCCTCCACTTT CASSTGGADSPLHF TRBV7-9 - TRBJ1-6 -
TGTGCCAGCAAAGGCTCGTCGGGCGAGACCCAGTACTTC CASKGSSGETQYF TRBV2 - TRBJ2-5 -
TGTGCCAGCAGCTCCCCCCTGACAGGGCTAAACTATGGCTACACCTTC CASSSPLTGLNYGYTF TRBV7-9 - TRBJ1-2 TRBD1
TGTGCCAGCAGTTTAGCGAGGCGGAGCGACATTCAGTACTTC CASSLARRSDIQYF TRBV12-3/TRBV12-4 - TRBJ2-4 -
TGCAGCGTTCAGAGACAGTCTCAGGATGAGCAGTTCTTC CSVQRQSQDEQFF TRBV29-1 once TRBJ2-1 -
TGTGCCAGCAGCAAGGACAGGGTGGGCACTGAAGCTTTCTTT CASSKDRVGTEAFF TRBV11-3 - TRBJ1-1 TRBD1
TGTGCCAGCAGCGTTAGGTTTAGGGATGAGCAGTTCTTC CASSVRFRDEQFF TRBV9 - TRBJ2-1 -
TGTGCCAGCAGACTAGGGCCAGATACGCAGTATTTT CASRLGPDTQYF TRBV12-3/TRBV12-4 - TRBJ2-3 -
TGTGCCATCAGTGAGCGGGCGGGAGGAGGTGATGAGCAGTTCTTC CAISERAGGGDEQFF TRBV10-3 - TRBJ2-1 TRBD2
TGCAGGTCCGGGACAGGACTAACAGATACGCAGTATTTT CRSGTGLTDTQYF TRBV20-1 - TRBJ2-3 TRBD1
TGCAGTGCTAGGACAGGCGCTGAAGCTTTCTTT CSARTGAEAFF TRBV20-1 - TRBJ1-1 -
TGTGCCAGCACCACGTACAGGGGCGCTTTCTTT CASTTYRGAFF TRBV28 - TRBJ1-1 TRBD1
TGCAGTGCTAGAGGGGTAAATGGGGAGCTGTTTTTT CSARGVNGELFF TRBV20-1 - TRBJ2-2 -
TGTGCCACCAGCAGAGGGACTAGCGGGAGTCTGAACATTCAGTACTTC CATSRGTSGSLNIQYF TRBV15 once TRBJ2-4 TRBD2
TGCAGTGCTAGGGACAGTAGCGGCCCGGGGACCCAGTACTTC CSARDSSGPGTQYF TRBV20-1 - TRBJ2-5 -
TGTGCCAGCAGCGCGGACAGGGGCGTTACCGGGGAGCTGTTTTTT CASSADRGVTGELFF TRBV2 - TRBJ2-2 TRBD1
TGTGCCAGCAGCCAAGCGCGAGACATTCAGTACTTC CASSQARDIQYF TRBV3-1 once TRBJ2-4 -
TGCGCCAGCAGCGTGGGGACAGGGGAAGCTTTCTTT CASSVGTGEAFF TRBV5-1 - TRBJ1-1 TRBD1
TGTGCCAGCTCACCACCGGGACAGGGGGAGACCCAGTACTTC CASSPPGQGETQYF TRBV18 - TRBJ2-5 TRBD1
TGCAGCGCTCAGGGGGCTTGGGAGACCCAGTACTTC CSAQGAWETQYF TRBV29-1 - TRBJ2-5 TRBD1
TGTGCCAGCAGTCGATTCCCCGGGGTGAACACTGAAGCTTTCTTT CASSRFPGVNTEAFF TRBV27 - TRBJ1-1 -
TGTGCCAGCAGTTTCAGTATGACGGTTCGCGAGCAGTACTTC CASSFSMTVREQYF TRBV6-2/TRBV6-3 - TRBJ2-7 -
TGTGCCAGCAGCCAATGGGGGGCTCCGCGGGAGACCCAGTACTTC CASSQWGAPRETQYF TRBV3-1 - TRBJ2-5 -
TGCGCCAGCAGCCAAGACCCCGGACTAGCGGGAGGGCCTGAGTGGGAGCAGTACTTC CASSQDPGLAGGPEWEQYF TRBV4-1 - TRBJ2-7 TRBD2
TGCAGCGTTCCAGGGCCACGCTATGGCTACACCTTC CSVPGPRYGYTF TRBV29-1 - TRBJ1-2 -
TGTGCCTGGAGTGTTGTGGACACTGTACACGAGCAGTACTTC CAWSVVDTVHEQYF TRBV30 - TRBJ2-7 -
TGTGCCAGCAGCTCGACAGGTTTATTCTATGGCTACACCTTC CASSSTGLFYGYTF TRBV25-1 - TRBJ1-2 -
TGTGCCAGCTCACCCACAGACAGGGGCGAGGGCTATGGCTACACCTTC CASSPTDRGEGYGYTF TRBV18 - TRBJ1-2 TRBD1
TGTGCCAGCAGCCCTCCGGCGGGGGGCCCTCACAATGAGCAGTTCTTC CASSPPAGGPHNEQFF TRBV6-1 - TRBJ2-1 TRBD2
TGTGCCAGCTCTGAGTCCTACGAGCAGTACTTC CASSESYEQYF TRBV18 - TRBJ2-7 -
TGTGCCAGCAGCTCAGGCTTTGGAGCGAACACCGGGGAGCTGTTTTTT CASSSGFGANTGELFF TRBV5-6 - TRBJ2-2 -
TGCAGCGTCGTTAAGCAGGGTTCCACCTACGAGCAGTACTTC CSVVKQGSTYEQYF TRBV29-1 - TRBJ2-7 -
TGCAGTGCGGGACAGGGGAACACTGAAGCTTTCTTT CSAGQGNTEAFF TRBV20-1 - TRBJ1-1 TRBD1
TGCAGTGCTAGGGTGACGGGGGAATCCTACAATGAGCAGTTCTTC CSARVTGESYNEQFF TRBV20-1 - TRBJ2-1 -
TGCAGCGCAGCACAGGGGACCAATACTGAAGCTTTCTTT CSAAQGTNTEAFF TRBV29-1 - TRBJ1-1 TRBD1
TGTGCCAGCAGCCCACCAAGGGCGGTCTACGAGCAGTACTTC CASSPPRAVYEQYF TRBV12-3/TRBV12-4 - TRBJ2-7 -